This T cell receptor (beta chain) comes out of a study of cytomegalovirus exposure and HLA in healthy donors. As concerns this clone: Its target is not known.

CDR3 length: 14 amino acids. Germline V lookup: CDR1 MNHNS, CDR2 SASEGT. Between the trimmed V and J ends, which lost 10 bases and 1 base, there was a span of 14 bases. Regarding the study as a whole: Researchers reported that a few CMV-associated chains were confirmed in vitro as CMV antigen-specific. It was 164 TCR beta chains that were listed as cytomegalovirus-associated.

Generated by immunoSEQ multiplex PCR, the TCRdb table keeps only in-frame clones and is missing some. The profile shows over 150,000 clones, about 86% of them singletons. The sequence was collected from a woman between 18 and 30 years old in good health and CMV-seropositive. The V gene is TRBV6-1, the J gene TRBJ1-3; a weak D match, TRBD1 (6 bases). Sequencing was carried out using PBMCs. The CDR3 DNA follows: TGTGCCATCTGGAAACAGGGATCTGGAAACACCATATATTTT. This sequence encodes CAIWKQGSGNTIYF.